What follows is one T cell receptor (beta chain) and its context. Its antigen is unknown. Vbeta (60) and Jbeta (13) primers were used in the PCR. Here immunoSEQ multiplex PCR was the method, and the copy in TCRdb shows in-frame clones only, minus some. The sample yields 50,000 or so clones, about three quarters seen once. The sample belongs to a study of cytomegalovirus exposure and HLA in healthy donors. Germline lookup yields CDR1 SGHAT and CDR2 FQNNGV. The CDR3 loop spans 14 amino acids. The junction had 7 bases not matched to a gene; V was cut back by 1 base and J by 10 bases. Study-wide results and limits: Later analysis reportedly placed an Asian-associated ancestry cluster below the roughly 690-donor mean in N-insertions. TCR association rates varied by HLA locus in a later analysis, with DRB1 highest and HLA-C lowest. The study listed around 150 cytomegalovirus-associated TCR beta chains.

The rearrangement joins TRBV11-2 to TRBJ2-1; 7 bases align to TRBD2. Sequencing was performed on PBMCs. The source is a man younger than 30 in good health and CMV-seronegative. CDR3: CASSLGGSLREQFF. The CDR3 coding sequence is TGTGCCAGCAGCTTAGGCGGGAGCTTGAGGGAGCAGTTCTTC.